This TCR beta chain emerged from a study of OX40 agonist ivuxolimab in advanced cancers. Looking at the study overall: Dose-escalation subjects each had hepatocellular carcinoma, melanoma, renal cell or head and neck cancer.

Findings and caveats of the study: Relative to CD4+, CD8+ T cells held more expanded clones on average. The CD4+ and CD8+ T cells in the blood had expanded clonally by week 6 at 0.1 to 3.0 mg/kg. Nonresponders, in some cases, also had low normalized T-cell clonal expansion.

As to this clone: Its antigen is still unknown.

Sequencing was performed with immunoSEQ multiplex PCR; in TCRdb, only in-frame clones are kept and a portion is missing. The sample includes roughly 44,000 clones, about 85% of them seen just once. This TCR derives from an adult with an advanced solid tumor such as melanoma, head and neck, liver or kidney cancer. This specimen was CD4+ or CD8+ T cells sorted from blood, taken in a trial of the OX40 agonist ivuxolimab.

The CDR3 reads CASSAGQGTGELFF. CDR3 nucleotide sequence: TGCGCCAGCAGCGCTGGACAAGGCACCGGGGAGCTGTTTTTT. J is TRBJ2-2 and V is TRBV5-1; a possible D gene is TRBD1 (5 bases). The CDR3 contains 14 residues. CDR1 and CDR2 (germline): SGHRS, YFSETQ. The V gene lost 4 bases and the J gene lost 4 bases, with 11 bases spanning the gap.